A selection of T cell receptor beta chains follows, all from one sample in a study of T-cell reconstitution after alpha-beta-depleted transplantation in children. Each CDR3 protein gets one entry after TCRdb re-called the PCR reads with MiXCR. The sample has over 400,000 distinct CDR3 sequences, roughly 44% seen once. This specimen was PBMCs, taken before TCRalphabeta/CD19-depleted stem cell transplant. The receptors shown here come from a girl aged 2-9 years with aplastic anemia, due to receive a stem cell transplant. Each CDR3 is given with its conserved first and last residue. The D gene is left open where the match is weak. A clone size is listed for some rows: how often the clone was seen (once, few, many), or a class if it is expanded.

CDR3: CASSPPEETQYF
DNA: TGTGCCAGCTCACCGCCAGAAGAGACCCAGTACTTC
D: -
J: TRBJ2-5
size: -
V: TRBV18

CDR3: CASSKGVQGREQFF
DNA: TGTGCCAGCAGCAAAGGAGTCCAGGGGCGCGAGCAGTTCTTC
D: -
J: TRBJ2-1
size: -
V: TRBV21-1

CDR3: CASTLRGSGANVLTF
DNA: TGCGCCAGCACCTTGAGGGGCTCTGGGGCCAACGTCCTGACTTTC
D: -
J: TRBJ2-6
size: many
V: TRBV5-1

CDR3: CASSLVRGSGELFF
DNA: TGCGCCAGCAGCCTTGTGAGAGGGTCCGGGGAGCTGTTTTTT
D: -
J: TRBJ2-2
size: many
V: TRBV4-3

CDR3: CSATGQCGRREQYF
DNA: TGCAGTGCTACTGGGCAGTGCGGGCGGCGCGAGCAGTACTTC
D: -
J: TRBJ2-7
size: few
V: TRBV20-1

CDR3: CSVEDGQGGRKQFF
DNA: TGCAGCGTTGAAGACGGACAGGGCGGGAGGAAGCAGTTCTTC
D: -
J: TRBJ2-1
size: -
V: TRBV29-1

CDR3: CASSLVPDRSYNEQFF
DNA: TGCGCCAGCAGCTTGGTTCCGGACAGATCCTACAATGAGCAGTTCTTC
D: -
J: TRBJ2-1
size: many
V: TRBV5-1

CDR3: CASSPLLNTEAFF
DNA: TGCGCCAGCAGCCCCCTCTTGAACACTGAAGCTTTCTTT
D: -
J: TRBJ1-1
size: few
V: TRBV5-1

CDR3: CASSPQGTGREQYF
DNA: TGTGCCAGCAGCCCACAGGGTACCGGGAGAGAGCAGTACTTC
D: -
J: TRBJ2-7
size: many
V: TRBV27

CDR3: CASSLRARGTGELFF
DNA: TGTGCCAGCAGTTTAAGGGCTCGGGGCACCGGGGAGCTGTTTTTT
D: -
J: TRBJ2-2
size: -
V: TRBV28

CDR3: CASSKGSGLFNEQFF
DNA: TGTGCCAGCAGCAAAGGCAGCGGACTATTCAATGAGCAGTTCTTC
D: -
J: TRBJ2-1
size: few
V: TRBV2

CDR3: CAKGARNQPQHF
DNA: TGTGCTAAGGGGGCGCGCAATCAGCCCCAGCATTTT
D: -
J: TRBJ1-5
size: many
V: TRBV21-1

CDR3: CASSQEQATSYEQYF
DNA: TGCGCCAGCAGCCAAGAGCAGGCCACGTCCTACGAGCAGTACTTC
D: -
J: TRBJ2-7
size: -
V: TRBV4-1

CDR3: CSANGQETQYF
DNA: TGCAGTGCTAACGGGCAAGAGACCCAGTACTTC
D: -
J: TRBJ2-5
size: -
V: TRBV20-1

CDR3: CASSQPSGDARETQYF
DNA: TGCGCCAGCAGCCAACCTAGCGGGGACGCTCGCGAGACCCAGTACTTC
D: TRBD2
J: TRBJ2-5
size: -
V: TRBV4-1

CDR3: CASSNPGPGLAGYETQYF
DNA: TGTGCCAGCAGCAACCCCGGACCGGGACTAGCGGGATATGAGACCCAGTACTTC
D: TRBD2
J: TRBJ2-5
size: many
V: TRBV28

CDR3: CASSMYRGYEQYF
DNA: TGTGCCAGTAGTATGTACAGGGGCTACGAGCAGTACTTC
D: TRBD1
J: TRBJ2-7
size: many
V: TRBV19

CDR3: CASSPTGTGMDGYTF
DNA: TGTGCCAGCAGCCCCACCGGGACAGGGATGGATGGCTACACCTTC
D: TRBD1
J: TRBJ1-2
size: -
V: TRBV6-4

CDR3: CASSLRTKGNGYTF
DNA: TGTGCCAGCAGCCTGAGAACTAAGGGGAATGGCTACACCTTC
D: -
J: TRBJ1-2
size: -
V: TRBV3-1

CDR3: CASSLVLKTQYF
DNA: TGTGCCAGCAGCTTAGTTCTCAAGACCCAGTACTTC
D: -
J: TRBJ2-5
size: -
V: TRBV7-2

CDR3: CSARSLGMELGTDTQYF
DNA: TGCAGTGCTAGATCCCTAGGGATGGAGTTGGGCACAGATACGCAGTATTTT
D: -
J: TRBJ2-3
size: -
V: TRBV20-1

CDR3: CASPGVDPPNYGYTF
DNA: TGTGCCAGCCCCGGTGTGGATCCCCCTAACTATGGCTACACCTTC
D: -
J: TRBJ1-2
size: -
V: TRBV6-1

CDR3: CASSPGSLETQYF
DNA: TGTGCTAGCAGTCCCGGATCACTAGAAACCCAGTACTTC
D: -
J: TRBJ2-5
size: -
V: TRBV7-7

CDR3: CSANRQGWEETQYF
DNA: TGCAGTGCTAATCGGCAGGGGTGGGAAGAGACCCAGTACTTC
D: -
J: TRBJ2-5
size: -
V: TRBV20-1

CDR3: CASSLPGLAGYEQYF
DNA: TGTGCCAGCAGTTTACCCGGACTAGCGGGTTACGAGCAGTACTTC
D: TRBD2
J: TRBJ2-7
size: few
V: TRBV28

CDR3: CASSSHQGSETQYF
DNA: TGTGCCAGCAGCTCACACCAGGGGAGCGAGACCCAGTACTTC
D: -
J: TRBJ2-5
size: -
V: TRBV7-8

CDR3: CASSLAASDNEQFF
DNA: TGTGCCAGCAGCTTGGCGGCTAGCGACAATGAGCAGTTCTTC
D: -
J: TRBJ2-1
size: -
V: TRBV5-5

CDR3: CSAGTGTNEQFF
DNA: TGCAGCGCCGGGACAGGGACGAATGAGCAGTTCTTC
D: TRBD1
J: TRBJ2-1
size: many
V: TRBV29-1

CDR3: CSARGGEKGYTF
DNA: TGCAGTGCTAGGGGGGGGGAAAAAGGCTACACCTTC
D: -
J: TRBJ1-2
size: few
V: TRBV20-1

CDR3: CASSLGAFDTQYF
DNA: TGTGCCAGCAGCTTGGGGGCGTTCGATACGCAGTATTTT
D: -
J: TRBJ2-3
size: -
V: TRBV5-4

CDR3: CASSQAPTGGADTQYF
DNA: TGCGCCAGCAGCCAAGCCCCCACGGGAGGGGCAGATACGCAGTATTTT
D: TRBD2
J: TRBJ2-3
size: once
V: TRBV4-1

CDR3: CATTGAAGELFF
DNA: TGTGCCACCACAGGGGCGGCCGGGGAGCTGTTTTTT
D: TRBD1
J: TRBJ2-2
size: -
V: TRBV6-5

CDR3: CASSERSNTGELFF
DNA: TGCGCCAGCAGCGAGCGGAGCAACACCGGGGAGCTGTTTTTT
D: -
J: TRBJ2-2
size: once
V: TRBV5-1

CDR3: CASTIKGARPDTDTQYF
DNA: TGTGCCAGCACCATTAAGGGAGCGCGCCCGGATACAGATACGCAGTATTTT
D: -
J: TRBJ2-3
size: -
V: TRBV7-9

CDR3: CASSSTGPEQYF
DNA: TGTGCCAGCAGCTCGACAGGGCCGGAACAGTACTTC
D: TRBD1
J: TRBJ2-7
size: -
V: TRBV5-4

CDR3: CASSSLDYGYTF
DNA: TGTGCCAGCAGCTCCCTAGACTATGGCTACACCTTC
D: -
J: TRBJ1-2
size: once
V: TRBV5-6

CDR3: CSAREFSGTQETQYF
DNA: TGCAGTGCTAGAGAGTTCTCCGGGACCCAAGAGACCCAGTACTTC
D: -
J: TRBJ2-5
size: -
V: TRBV20-1

CDR3: CASSPLVSYNEQFF
DNA: TGTGCCAGCAGCCCACTAGTATCCTACAATGAGCAGTTCTTC
D: -
J: TRBJ2-1
size: -
V: TRBV7-9

CDR3: CASSPDRPTRTDAQYF
DNA: TGTGCCAGCAGCCCAGACAGACCAACAAGGACGGATGCGCAGTATTTT
D: -
J: TRBJ2-3
size: -
V: TRBV7-3

CDR3: CAWRTFFTDTQYF
DNA: TGTGCCTGGCGGACCTTTTTTACAGATACGCAGTATTTT
D: -
J: TRBJ2-3
size: -
V: TRBV30

CDR3: CASSQSGYNEQFF
DNA: TGTGCCAGCAGTCAATCCGGTTACAATGAGCAGTTCTTC
D: -
J: TRBJ2-1
size: few
V: TRBV27

CDR3: CASTPGWGAYEQYF
DNA: TGTGCCAGCACCCCTGGGTGGGGGGCCTACGAGCAGTACTTC
D: -
J: TRBJ2-7
size: -
V: TRBV28

CDR3: CASSERVAGGPRNEQFF
DNA: TGTGCCAGCAGTGAAAGGGTAGCGGGAGGGCCTCGGAATGAGCAGTTCTTC
D: TRBD2
J: TRBJ2-1
size: many
V: TRBV2

CDR3: CASSLGGPNGNEQFF
DNA: TGCGCCAGCAGCTTGGGGGGACCTAATGGGAATGAGCAGTTCTTC
D: -
J: TRBJ2-1
size: few
V: TRBV5-1

CDR3: CASSYSGLAVSYNEQFF
DNA: TGTGCCAGCAGTTACTCTGGGCTAGCGGTCTCCTACAATGAGCAGTTCTTC
D: TRBD2
J: TRBJ2-1
size: -
V: TRBV6-5

CDR3: CASSQGFGGYEQYF
DNA: TGCGCCAGCAGCCAGGGCTTTGGGGGCTACGAGCAGTACTTC
D: -
J: TRBJ2-7
size: many
V: TRBV4-1

CDR3: CASSDQGQNEKLFF
DNA: TGTGCCAGCTCGGACCAGGGACAAAATGAAAAACTGTTTTTT
D: -
J: TRBJ1-4
size: many
V: TRBV18

CDR3: CASSIWTDYNEQFF
DNA: TGTGCCAGCAGCATATGGACAGACTACAATGAGCAGTTCTTC
D: -
J: TRBJ2-1
size: -
V: TRBV7-9

CDR3: CASRTSDGSYEQYF
DNA: TGCGCCAGCCGGACTAGCGACGGCTCCTACGAGCAGTACTTC
D: TRBD2
J: TRBJ2-7
size: -
V: TRBV4-1

CDR3: CARSLAPAGVLTDTQYF
DNA: TGCGCCCGCAGCTTGGCCCCTGCGGGAGTCCTCACAGATACGCAGTATTTT
D: TRBD2
J: TRBJ2-3
size: -
V: TRBV5-1